This T cell receptor beta chain is drawn from a study of cytomegalovirus exposure and HLA in healthy donors. Whole-study results and caveats: In a later analysis, HLA-C alleles had the fewest associated TCRs, DRB1 alleles the most. Most of the TCR beta V segments (in an earlier analysis) were productive either about 87% or about 30% of the time. Confirmation was obtained in vitro that a few CMV-associated chains are specific for CMV antigens. In a later analysis, donors in an Asian-associated ancestry cluster reportedly had fewer N-insertions in productive TCRs than the cohort mean.

For this clone: Its antigen is currently unknown.

Germline CDR1 is SGHDT and CDR2 is YYEEEE. The CDR3 covers 15 residues. Trimming took 1 base from V and 8 from J; bases not matched to a gene: 9. PCR employed 60 Vbeta and 13 Jbeta primers. Measured with immunoSEQ multiplex PCR; TCRdb has only the in-frame clones, and not every one. The top ten hold roughly 3% of the sample, which has 200,000 to 250,000 clones, 60% to 80% seen once. V usage is TRBV5-6 and J usage is TRBJ2-3; the match to TRBD2 covers 8 bases. The source material was PBMCs. This TCR was recovered from a woman in her twenties or thirties in good health and CMV-seronegative. Written as DNA, the CDR3 is TGTGCCAGCAGCTTGTACGTAGCGGGATCAGGTACGCAGTATTTT. Translated, it gives CASSLYVAGSGTQYF.